Sequencing of this T cell receptor (beta chain) was carried out in a study of shared T cell receptors in the human thymus. This table comes from immunoSEQ multiplex PCR, and its TCRdb copy is limited to in-frame clones, with some not included. Here the sample spans almost 550,000 clones, 70% to 80% being singletons. Trimming took 3 bases from V and 7 from J; bases not matched to a gene: 11. Germline V gene data show CDR1 as SGHDT and CDR2 as YYEEEE. The CDR3 consists of 15 residues. This clone was recorded once. The same sample was also used in a study of human thymus T cells. That source notes: Repertoires from thymus and blood appeared to show biased V and J gene usage.

The TCR originated in a boy younger than two with a congenital heart defect. Sequenced input: thymocytes. The chain carries TRBV5-6 and TRBJ2-7; 9 bases align to TRBD2. The CDR3 spells CASSSGTSRHGEQYF. CDR3 in DNA: TGTGCCAGCAGCTCCGGGACTAGCCGTCATGGGGAGCAGTACTTC. Using reference TRBV5-6 and TRBJ2-7 for the parts outside the CDR3, the full variable domain is DAGVTQSPTHLIKTRGQQVTLRCSPKSGHDTVSWYQQALGQGPQFIFQYYEEEERQRGNFPDRFSGHQFPNYSSELNVNALLLGDSALYLCASSSGTSRHGEQYFGPGTRLTVT.